This entry is about one T cell receptor (beta chain). What it binds is unknown. This sample stems from a study of T cell responses to AZD1222 COVID-19 vaccine. Study-level points and caveats: Donors, mostly white British, included more females; clonal diversity was possibly underestimated. Along spike, vaccine-associated CD4 TCRs were found throughout, with dominance at 160-218 and 743-854.

The CDR3 length is 13 residues. V dropped 4 bases and J dropped 9 bases, with 13 bases sitting between them. Germline lookup yields CDR1 SQVTM and CDR2 ANQGSEA. The method was immunoSEQ multiplex PCR; TCRdb's version includes in-frame clones alone and lacks a portion of them. The table lists some 120,000 clones, around 88% of them singletons. The chain recombines TRBV29-1 with TRBJ1-6; no firm D call. This sequence was found in an adult in good health. The sequencing here drew on peripheral blood, taken on day 0 of AZD1222 vaccination. In DNA form, the CDR3 reads TGCAGCGTTGCTGGGTCGGAGGGTTCACCCCTCCACTTT. Protein: CSVAGSEGSPLHF.